This T cell receptor (beta chain) derives from a study of STAT3 mutations in large granular lymphocyte leukemia. The overall study: Immunosuppressive therapy was given to more than half of T-LGLL patients. The study, taken as a whole, reports: Differing intervals and regimens complicate linking therapy response to clone burden. Every T-cell large granular lymphocyte leukemia patient had at least one immunodominant TCR beta clonotype.

Profiling relied on immunoSEQ multiplex PCR, and the TCRdb table lists in-frame clones only, not all of them. The sample includes several thousand clones, 43% of them seen just once. Remarks on this clone: Its antigen is undetermined.

The germline V gene has CDR1 SQVTM and CDR2 ANQGSEA. The CDR3 has 17 residues. J was trimmed by 6 bases and V by 0 bases; bases with no gene match: 10. This sequence was found in a man aged 45-60 years with T-cell large granular lymphocyte leukemia. Some clones in this sample may be carry-over from other donors' samples. The sample consisted of peripheral blood mononuclear cells. The chain links TRBV29-1 to TRBJ2-1, with 11 bases lining up with TRBD2. The DNA for the CDR3 is TGCAGCGTTGAAGATCTTACTAGCGGGAGCACGATCAATGAGCAGTTCTTC. It codes for CSVEDLTSGSTINEQFF.